This TCR beta chain was captured in a study of spatial heterogeneity in lung cancer. Study conclusions and caveats: The appearance of ubiquitous expanded tumor TCRs in blood was greater at resection than follow-up.

MiXCR was run by TCRdb on the 5' RACE reads, yielding one entry per CDR3 protein. Here the sample spans under 30,000 distinct CDR3 sequences, about 4.5% being singletons. The time point: sample taken at primary tumor resection. Sequencing was performed on whole RNA extracted from tumor and nontumor lung tissue, or from frozen PBMC, and the material was left unsorted. This clonotype was seen repeatedly, ten times or more. Its antigen is not known. The sequence came from a male donor with early-stage non-small cell lung cancer. The sample consisted of PBMCs, taken at surgery.

The CDR3 is CASSSGSSQETQYF. As DNA, the CDR3 is TGCGCCAGCAGTTCGGGGTCCAGCCAAGAGACCCAGTACTTC. This sequence joins TRBV5-1 and TRBJ2-5, with D possibly matching TRBD2 (5 bases). Trimming took off 5 bases at V and 1 base at J, with 12 bases between the two ends. CDR1 and CDR2 (germline): SGHRS, YFSETQ. The CDR3 contains 14 residues. Filled out from reference TRBV5-1 and TRBJ2-5, the complete variable domain reads KAGVTQTPRYLIKTRGQQVTLSCSPISGHRSVSWYQQTPGQGLQFLFEYFSETQRNKGNFPGRFSGRQFSNSRSEMNVSTLELGDSALYLCASSSGSSQETQYFGPGTRLLVL.